These 8 T cell receptor beta chains were sequenced from one sample in a study of read filtering for tumor transcriptome and immune sequencing. Molecular barcoded adaptors covering alpha/delta and beta/gamma chains were used on around 400 ng RNA. TCRdb fed the reads into MiXCR, producing one record per CDR3 protein. The sample carries 25,000 to 35,000 distinct CDR3 sequences, 15% to 20% recorded once. The sequenced sample was a population of CD138-negative cells sorted from bone marrow. The receptors originated from a donor aged 40 or older with multiple myeloma.

This clonotype is labeled medium-sized. DNA of the CDR3: TGTGCCAGCAGCCAAGATCTAGCGGGAGGGAGAAATGAGCAGTTCTTC. Encoded protein: CASSQDLAGGRNEQFF. The chain links TRBV3-1 to TRBJ2-1, with 12 bases matching TRBD2. The CDR3 is 16 amino acids. CDR1 and CDR2 from the germline V gene are LGHDT and YNNKEL (reference sequence). V was clipped by 0 bases and J by 7 bases; unmatched bases: 4.

This clonotype was seen a few times. V gene TRBV6-5 combines with J gene TRBJ2-7, with D maybe TRBD1 (6 bases). Per the germline V gene, CDR1 is MNHEY and CDR2 is SVGAGI. V shed 8 bases and J shed 2 bases, with 16 bases lying between them. The CDR3 is made up of 14 amino acids. CDR3 sequence reads: CASGFRDTAYEQYF. CDR3 coding DNA: TGTGCCAGCGGATTCCGGGACACAGCCTACGAGCAGTACTTC.

Only a few counts were recorded for this clonotype. The gene calls are TRBV6-1 and TRBJ2-2; tentatively, D is TRBD2 (7 bases). The CDR3 contains 14 residues. V was clipped by 8 bases and J by 6 bases, with 16 bases between them. CDR1 and CDR2 (germline): MNHNS, SASEGT. The CDR3 sequence: CASGRGEEAGELFF. The DNA of the CDR3 is TGTGCCAGCGGGAGGGGGGAAGAAGCCGGGGAGCTGTTTTTT.

There are a few counts of this clonotype. This chain uses TRBV20-1 with TRBJ2-3; 8 nucleotides line up with TRBD2. CDR3 length equals 15 residues. CDR1 is DFQATT and CDR2 is SNEGSKA in the germline V gene (reference sequence). The ends lost 5 bases at V and 1 base at J; junction bases unmatched: 8. CDR3 sequence (DNA): TGCAGTGCTTCTAAGCGGGGGCAAGGCACAGATACGCAGTATTTT. This sequence encodes CSASKRGQGTDTQYF.

About this clonotype itself: This CDR3 fails to terminate in the conserved phenylalanine or tryptophan, so it likely reflects a read error. This chain joins TRBV4-1 and TRBJ2-2; D may be TRBD2 (6 bases). The CDR3 runs to 15 residues. Trimming left V 4 bases short and J 5 bases short, with 14 bases between. CDR1 is MGHRA and CDR2 is YSYEKL in the germline V gene. The CDR3 DNA sequence: TGCGCCAGCAGCCCCCGGGACTCGAGGACCGGGGAGCTGTTTTCT. This gives the protein CASSPRDSRTGELFS.

This clonotype was recorded many times. This chain joins TRBV10-2 and TRBJ1-1; D may be TRBD1 (6 bases). Germline V CDR1 and CDR2: WSHSY, SAAADI. CDR3 length: 13 amino acids. Trimming pared 0 bases from V and 7 bases from J, leaving 9 bases between. The CDR3 sequence is CASSESDRSEAFF. Written as DNA, the CDR3 is TGCGCCAGCAGTGAGTCCGACAGGAGTGAAGCTTTCTTT.

This clonotype was seen at least ten times. This rearrangement joins TRBV12-3 or TRBV12-4 to TRBJ1-1; D gene uncertain. V lost 1 base and J 0 bases, leaving 6 bases between the germline ends. This CDR3 contains 14 residues. The CDR3 reads CASSLGRLNTEAFF. CDR3 sequence (DNA): TGTGCCAGCAGTTTAGGGAGACTGAACACTGAAGCTTTCTTT.

This clonotype was recorded many times. The chain couples TRBV6-1 to TRBJ1-5; possible D gene TRBD1, 6 bases. Germline V gene lookup returns CDR1 MNHNS and CDR2 SASEGT. The CDR3 runs 15 residues. Trimming cost V 6 bases and J 4 bases, with 16 bases left between them. CDR3 sequence (DNA): TGTGCCAGCAGCTCGGGGGCGTTGGGAAATCAGCCCCAGCATTTT. Translation: CASSSGALGNQPQHF.